This is a list of T cell receptor beta chains from one sample in a study of tumor-infiltrating lymphocytes in primary liver carcinoma. Using its own MiXCR run on the multiplex PCR reads, TCRdb lists one record per CDR3 protein. The sample includes around 330,000 distinct CDR3 sequences, 65% of them seen just once. The specimen sequenced was peripheral blood. The receptor set was obtained from a man aged 35 to 55 with primary liver carcinoma and hepatitis B virus infection. CDR3s include the opening cysteine and the closing phenylalanine or tryptophan. A D gene is named only where the DNA matches it firmly. Size values are once, few and many counts, or a class for expanded clones, and some rows have none.

cdr3_aa: CASSSFSGGQETQYF
cdr3_nt: TGTGCCAGCAGTTCGTTTAGCGGGGGTCAAGAGACCCAGTACTTC
clone_size: few
j_call: TRBJ2-5
cdr3_length: 15
v_call: TRBV28
d_call: TRBD2

cdr3_aa: CASSLGTAMGWDEQYF
cdr3_nt: TGTGCCAGCAGCTTAGGCACTGCCATGGGGTGGGACGAGCAGTACTTC
clone_size: NA
j_call: TRBJ2-7
cdr3_length: 16
v_call: TRBV7-9
d_call: NA

cdr3_aa: CASSWGQGAYGYTF
cdr3_nt: TGTGCCAGCAGTTGGGGACAGGGGGCGTATGGCTACACCTTC
clone_size: few
j_call: TRBJ1-2
cdr3_length: 14
v_call: TRBV28
d_call: TRBD1

cdr3_aa: CASRDRVGGQPQHF
cdr3_nt: TGTGCTAGCAGGGACAGGGTTGGGGGTCAGCCCCAGCATTTT
clone_size: NA
j_call: TRBJ1-5
cdr3_length: 14
v_call: TRBV6-1
d_call: TRBD1

cdr3_aa: CASSARGRDTGELFF
cdr3_nt: TGTGCCAGCAGTGCGAGGGGTCGGGACACCGGGGAGCTGTTTTTT
clone_size: NA
j_call: TRBJ2-2
cdr3_length: 15
v_call: TRBV12-3/TRBV12-4
d_call: NA

cdr3_aa: CASSLTGRLAGYNEQFF
cdr3_nt: TGTGCCAGCAGTTTAACAGGCAGACTAGCGGGGTACAATGAGCAGTTCTTC
clone_size: NA
j_call: TRBJ2-1
cdr3_length: 17
v_call: TRBV11-1
d_call: TRBD2

cdr3_aa: CASAANGTNEQFF
cdr3_nt: TGTGCTAGTGCGGCTAACGGGACCAATGAGCAGTTCTTC
clone_size: NA
j_call: TRBJ2-1
cdr3_length: 13
v_call: TRBV12-5
d_call: NA

cdr3_aa: CASSPLITSGSNTGELFF
cdr3_nt: TGTGCCAGCAGCCCCCTGATTACTAGCGGGAGCAACACCGGGGAGCTGTTTTTT
clone_size: NA
j_call: TRBJ2-2
cdr3_length: 18
v_call: TRBV7-9
d_call: TRBD2

cdr3_aa: CASSSGPEMFF
cdr3_nt: TGTGCCAGCAGTTCCGGGCCGGAGATGTTTTTT
clone_size: NA
j_call: TRBJ2-2
cdr3_length: 11
v_call: TRBV6-1
d_call: NA

cdr3_aa: CASIKAWGRVGDTQYF
cdr3_nt: TGTGCCAGCATCAAAGCCTGGGGGCGAGTAGGGGATACGCAGTATTTT
clone_size: NA
j_call: TRBJ2-3
cdr3_length: 16
v_call: TRBV21-1
d_call: NA

cdr3_aa: CASSLGGAANTGELFF
cdr3_nt: TGCGCCAGCAGCTTGGGAGGGGCGGCGAACACCGGGGAGCTGTTTTTT
clone_size: NA
j_call: TRBJ2-2
cdr3_length: 16
v_call: TRBV5-1
d_call: NA

cdr3_aa: CASSRRAAANTGELFF
cdr3_nt: TGTGCCAGCAGCAGGAGGGCGGCCGCGAACACCGGGGAGCTGTTTTTT
clone_size: many
j_call: TRBJ2-2
cdr3_length: 16
v_call: TRBV14
d_call: NA

cdr3_aa: CASSPGTSESGGETQYF
cdr3_nt: TGTGCCAGCAGCCCAGGGACTAGCGAGAGCGGTGGGGAGACCCAGTACTTC
clone_size: NA
j_call: TRBJ2-5
cdr3_length: 17
v_call: TRBV7-8
d_call: TRBD2

cdr3_aa: CAWSGGGPDYEQYF
cdr3_nt: TGTGCCTGGAGTGGAGGAGGGCCGGACTACGAGCAGTACTTC
clone_size: once
j_call: TRBJ2-7
cdr3_length: 14
v_call: TRBV30
d_call: NA

cdr3_aa: CAWRISIMNTEAFF
cdr3_nt: TGTGCCTGGAGGATTTCGATTATGAACACTGAAGCTTTCTTT
clone_size: NA
j_call: TRBJ1-1
cdr3_length: 14
v_call: TRBV30
d_call: NA

cdr3_aa: CASSQVIGRGTEAFF
cdr3_nt: TGTGCCAGCAGCCAAGTAATCGGCCGAGGGACTGAAGCTTTCTTT
clone_size: many
j_call: TRBJ1-1
cdr3_length: 15
v_call: TRBV4-2
d_call: NA

cdr3_aa: CASSATSGTIYEQYF
cdr3_nt: TGTGCCAGCAGTGCTACTAGCGGGACGATCTACGAGCAGTACTTC
clone_size: NA
j_call: TRBJ2-7
cdr3_length: 15
v_call: TRBV6-1
d_call: TRBD2

cdr3_aa: CASSSQVGGDEHFF
cdr3_nt: TGTGCCAGCAGCTCTCAAGTGGGGGGAGATGAGCACTTCTTC
clone_size: NA
j_call: TRBJ2-1
cdr3_length: 14
v_call: TRBV11-2
d_call: NA

cdr3_aa: CASSLRLLAGSQPQHF
cdr3_nt: TGTGCCAGCAGTTTACGGTTGTTGGCAGGGAGTCAGCCCCAGCATTTT
clone_size: few
j_call: TRBJ1-5
cdr3_length: 16
v_call: TRBV28
d_call: NA

cdr3_aa: CASSLLRLAAYEQYF
cdr3_nt: TGTGCCAGCAGCTTACTGCGGCTAGCGGCCTACGAGCAGTACTTC
clone_size: NA
j_call: TRBJ2-7
cdr3_length: 15
v_call: TRBV7-2
d_call: TRBD2

cdr3_aa: CASSQALAGESYNEQFF
cdr3_nt: TGTGCCAGCAGTCAGGCACTAGCAGGGGAGTCCTACAATGAGCAGTTCTTC
clone_size: NA
j_call: TRBJ2-1
cdr3_length: 17
v_call: TRBV7-8
d_call: NA

cdr3_aa: CASRPLDRMNYGYTF
cdr3_nt: TGTGCCAGCCGTCCCCTGGACAGAATGAACTATGGCTACACCTTC
clone_size: few
j_call: TRBJ1-2
cdr3_length: 15
v_call: TRBV28
d_call: NA

cdr3_aa: CASRPSASYNEQFF
cdr3_nt: TGTGCCAGCAGACCTAGCGCTTCCTACAATGAGCAGTTCTTC
clone_size: many
j_call: TRBJ2-1
cdr3_length: 14
v_call: TRBV6-1
d_call: NA

cdr3_aa: CASSPAGHYEQYF
cdr3_nt: TGCGCCAGCAGCCCCGCGGGACACTACGAGCAGTACTTC
clone_size: NA
j_call: TRBJ2-7
cdr3_length: 13
v_call: TRBV5-1
d_call: NA

cdr3_aa: CASSLRTLGGERYF
cdr3_nt: TGTGCCAGCAGCTTGCGAACCTTGGGGGGCGAGCGGTACTTC
clone_size: NA
j_call: TRBJ2-7
cdr3_length: 14
v_call: TRBV5-4
d_call: NA

cdr3_aa: CSVEWRQLNYGYTF
cdr3_nt: TGCAGCGTTGAGTGGAGACAGCTCAACTATGGCTACACCTTC
clone_size: many
j_call: TRBJ1-2
cdr3_length: 14
v_call: TRBV29-1
d_call: NA

cdr3_aa: CVSSLTGIYEQFF
cdr3_nt: TGTGTCAGCAGCCTCACGGGGATCTATGAGCAGTTCTTC
clone_size: NA
j_call: TRBJ2-1
cdr3_length: 13
v_call: TRBV11-1
d_call: NA

cdr3_aa: CASNEGRVPEAFF
cdr3_nt: TGTGCCAGTAACGAGGGCCGGGTCCCTGAAGCTTTCTTT
clone_size: NA
j_call: TRBJ1-1
cdr3_length: 13
v_call: TRBV19
d_call: NA

cdr3_aa: CASSQGAINTGELFF
cdr3_nt: TGCGCCAGCAGCCAAGGAGCAATAAACACCGGGGAGCTGTTTTTT
clone_size: many
j_call: TRBJ2-2
cdr3_length: 15
v_call: TRBV4-3
d_call: NA

cdr3_aa: CASSQGTTAEQFF
cdr3_nt: TGTGCCAGCAGCCAAGGGACTACCGCTGAGCAGTTCTTC
clone_size: many
j_call: TRBJ2-1
cdr3_length: 13
v_call: TRBV4-2
d_call: NA

cdr3_aa: CASSTQRLSGNTIYF
cdr3_nt: TGTGCCAGCAGCACACAGCGCCTCTCTGGAAACACCATATATTTT
clone_size: many
j_call: TRBJ1-3
cdr3_length: 15
v_call: TRBV4-2
d_call: NA

cdr3_aa: CASRTDAQTDTQYF
cdr3_nt: TGCGCCAGCAGGACGGACGCTCAAACAGATACGCAGTATTTT
clone_size: many
j_call: TRBJ2-3
cdr3_length: 14
v_call: TRBV4-3
d_call: NA

cdr3_aa: CASCLAGGVDVQYF
cdr3_nt: TGTGCTAGCTGCTTAGCGGGAGGGGTGGACGTGCAGTACTTC
clone_size: NA
j_call: TRBJ2-7
cdr3_length: 14
v_call: TRBV12-3/TRBV12-4
d_call: TRBD2

cdr3_aa: CASSLTSGGTIYF
cdr3_nt: TGTGCCAGCAGTTTGACGTCTGGAGGCACCATATATTTT
clone_size: NA
j_call: TRBJ1-3
cdr3_length: 13
v_call: TRBV11-2
d_call: NA

cdr3_aa: CASAQGGLSGYNEQFF
cdr3_nt: TGTGCCAGCGCTCAAGGGGGACTATCGGGATACAATGAGCAGTTCTTC
clone_size: once
j_call: TRBJ2-1
cdr3_length: 16
v_call: TRBV28
d_call: NA

cdr3_aa: CASSPETSGTNNEQFF
cdr3_nt: TGTGCCAGCAGCCCAGAGACTAGCGGGACTAACAATGAGCAGTTCTTC
clone_size: NA
j_call: TRBJ2-1
cdr3_length: 16
v_call: TRBV7-9
d_call: TRBD2

cdr3_aa: CASSKPDGQETRYF
cdr3_nt: TGTGCCAGCAGCAAACCTGACGGCCAAGAGACCCGGTACTTC
clone_size: NA
j_call: TRBJ2-5
cdr3_length: 14
v_call: TRBV7-9
d_call: NA

cdr3_aa: CASSQETGSYNSPLHF
cdr3_nt: TGTGCCAGCAGCCAAGAGACGGGTTCCTATAATTCACCCCTCCACTTT
clone_size: NA
j_call: TRBJ1-6
cdr3_length: 16
v_call: TRBV4-2
d_call: NA

cdr3_aa: CSARDRNSSRLRF
cdr3_nt: TGCAGCGCGAGGGACAGAAATTCATCACGCCTCCGCTTT
clone_size: NA
j_call: TRBJ1-6
cdr3_length: 13
v_call: TRBV29-1
d_call: TRBD1

cdr3_aa: CNVDPGNSYEQCF
cdr3_nt: TGCAACGTTGACCCAGGGAACTCCTACGAGCAGTGCTTC
clone_size: NA
j_call: TRBJ2-7
cdr3_length: 13
v_call: TRBV29-1
d_call: NA

cdr3_aa: CASTKHPRDTSYEQYF
cdr3_nt: TGTGCCAGCACGAAGCATCCCCGGGACACCTCCTACGAGCAGTACTTC
clone_size: many
j_call: TRBJ2-7
cdr3_length: 16
v_call: TRBV6-1
d_call: NA

cdr3_aa: CASSDGGQPSNQSQHF
cdr3_nt: TGTGCCAGCAGTGACGGGGGACAACCTAGTAATCAGTCCCAGCATTTT
clone_size: once
j_call: TRBJ1-5
cdr3_length: 16
v_call: TRBV2
d_call: NA

cdr3_aa: CSLPKGAYTDTQYF
cdr3_nt: TGCAGCTTACCAAAGGGGGCGTACACAGATACGCAGTATTTT
clone_size: NA
j_call: TRBJ2-3
cdr3_length: 14
v_call: TRBV29-1
d_call: TRBD1

cdr3_aa: CASSDRGSGSYEQYF
cdr3_nt: TGTGCCAGCAGTGACAGGGGAAGCGGCTCCTACGAGCAGTACTTC
clone_size: many
j_call: TRBJ2-7
cdr3_length: 15
v_call: TRBV12-3/TRBV12-4
d_call: TRBD1

cdr3_aa: CASSSPAAGGYEQYF
cdr3_nt: TGTGCCAGCAGTTCGCCGGCGGCAGGGGGCTACGAGCAGTACTTC
clone_size: NA
j_call: TRBJ2-7
cdr3_length: 15
v_call: TRBV28
d_call: TRBD1

cdr3_aa: CASSEVGNSAEAFF
cdr3_nt: TGTGCCAGCAGTGAAGTAGGCAATAGCGCTGAAGCTTTCTTT
clone_size: many
j_call: TRBJ1-1
cdr3_length: 14
v_call: TRBV6-1
d_call: NA

cdr3_aa: CAWSRTSGSSGSYNEQFF
cdr3_nt: TGTGCCTGGAGTCGGACTAGCGGGAGTTCGGGTAGCTACAATGAGCAGTTCTTC
clone_size: NA
j_call: TRBJ2-1
cdr3_length: 18
v_call: TRBV30
d_call: TRBD2

cdr3_aa: CSVGVGWGINTEAFF
cdr3_nt: TGCAGCGTTGGGGTGGGGTGGGGTATAAACACTGAAGCTTTCTTT
clone_size: few
j_call: TRBJ1-1
cdr3_length: 15
v_call: TRBV29-1
d_call: NA

cdr3_aa: CALSAGVVADMQYF
cdr3_nt: TGTGCCCTCTCAGCGGGAGTTGTGGCAGATATGCAGTATTTT
clone_size: NA
j_call: TRBJ2-3
cdr3_length: 14
v_call: TRBV6-1
d_call: TRBD2

cdr3_aa: CASSVSGNTNTQYF
cdr3_nt: TGCGCCAGCAGCGTCAGCGGGAACACGAATACGCAGTATTTT
clone_size: NA
j_call: TRBJ2-3
cdr3_length: 14
v_call: TRBV4-1
d_call: TRBD2

cdr3_aa: CASFGRLAVNEQFF
cdr3_nt: TGTGCCTCCTTCGGACGACTAGCGGTCAATGAGCAGTTCTTC
clone_size: many
j_call: TRBJ2-1
cdr3_length: 14
v_call: TRBV6-1
d_call: TRBD2

cdr3_aa: CASTTGQMNTEAFF
cdr3_nt: TGCGCCAGCACTACGGGGCAGATGAACACTGAAGCTTTCTTT
clone_size: NA
j_call: TRBJ1-1
cdr3_length: 14
v_call: TRBV5-1
d_call: NA

cdr3_aa: CASSGDPEQPQLF
cdr3_nt: TGTGCCAGCAGTGGGGATCCCGAACAGCCCCAGCTTTTT
clone_size: NA
j_call: TRBJ1-5
cdr3_length: 13
v_call: TRBV11-2
d_call: NA

cdr3_aa: CAISESQGTHEQFF
cdr3_nt: TGTGCCATCAGTGAGTCGCAGGGAACCCATGAGCAGTTCTTC
clone_size: many
j_call: TRBJ2-1
cdr3_length: 14
v_call: TRBV10-3
d_call: NA

cdr3_aa: CASAGEEKGQGEQYF
cdr3_nt: TGTGCCAGCGCCGGCGAGGAGAAGGGACAGGGCGAGCAGTACTTC
clone_size: NA
j_call: TRBJ2-7
cdr3_length: 15
v_call: TRBV25-1
d_call: TRBD1

cdr3_aa: CASSPGGYVHYF
cdr3_nt: TGTGCCAGCAGTCCCGGGGGCTACGTGCACTACTTC
clone_size: NA
j_call: TRBJ2-7
cdr3_length: 12
v_call: TRBV11-2
d_call: NA

cdr3_aa: CASSYDAGPLNTEAFF
cdr3_nt: TGTGCCAGTAGTTACGATGCAGGGCCCTTGAACACTGAAGCTTTCTTT
clone_size: NA
j_call: TRBJ1-1
cdr3_length: 16
v_call: TRBV6-5
d_call: NA